What follows describes a single T cell receptor beta chain. MiXCR, run by TCRdb on the RT-PCR reads, gives a single entry per CDR3 protein. The sample records about a million distinct CDR3 sequences, roughly 17% being singletons. The data stem from a study of patients and donors after allogeneic stem cell transplantation. The CDR3 runs 14 residues. Looked up from germline, CDR1 is DFQATT and CDR2 is SNEGSKA (reference sequence). J was trimmed by 8 bases and V by 3 bases; bases with no gene match: 7. Sequenced input: blood, either unsorted or a sorted T cell fraction (not recorded which). The receptor's source is a human donor who was either an allogeneic HSCT recipient or a stem cell or donor lymphocyte infusion donor (not recorded which). It is not recorded whose cells these are; they may come from a transplant donor. The chain employs TRBV20-1 and TRBJ2-1; 10 bases agree with TRBD2. The CDR3 sequence is CSASRLAGVHEQFF. CDR3 sequence (DNA): TGCAGTGCTAGTCGGCTAGCGGGAGTCCATGAGCAGTTCTTC.